These 18 T cell receptor beta chains share one sample of origin, sequenced in a study of neurological immune-mediated disorders (dated by TCRdb to the late 2010s). The time point label corresponds to: longitudinal time-point 2. Library preparation employed 5' RACE. Data came from an Illumina HiSeq 2500. TCRdb reprocessed the public reads (quality trimming at Q25 with fastp, clone calling with MiXCR) and kept in-frame beta chains. Identical CDR3 protein sequences are pooled into one entry, listed with their most common genes and DNA. The sample has some 80,000 distinct CDR3 sequences on record, 5.8% of them singletons. The top ten clonotypes cover 7.9% of the sample. Sequencing input: PBMCs. Receptor source: a woman in her fifties or sixties with multiple sclerosis.

This clonotype was counted ten times or more. J is TRBJ2-6 and V is TRBV5-1, with D unclear. Trimming removed 0 bases at V and 0 bases at J, with 10 bases between. The CDR3 runs to 17 residues. CDR1 SGHRS and CDR2 YFSETQ come from the germline V gene. CDR3 loop: CASSLGGNPSGANVLTF. In DNA, the CDR3 is TGCGCCAGCAGCTTGGGAGGAAACCCCTCTGGGGCCAACGTCCTGACTTTC.

This clonotype was detected ten times or more. The rearrangement uses TRBV3-1 and TRBJ1-4; D possibly corresponds to TRBD1 (5 bases). The CDR3 consists of 17 residues. Germline V lookup: CDR1 LGHDT, CDR2 YNNKEL (reference sequence). V gave up 1 base and J gave up 0 bases, with 12 bases separating them. The CDR3: CASSQAPGPSTNEKLFF. As DNA, the CDR3 is TGTGCCAGCAGCCAAGCCCCAGGGCCATCAACTAATGAAAAACTGTTTTTT.

This clonotype has only a few counts. This chain links TRBV6-5 with TRBJ2-5; no firm D call. CDR3 length: 14 residues. The V gene lost 6 bases and the J gene lost 0 bases, with 11 bases spanning the gap. Germline CDR1 MNHEY, CDR2 SVGAGI. Here the CDR3 reads CASRRDIDQETQYF. The DNA for the CDR3 is TGTGCCAGCAGACGCGACATAGACCAAGAGACCCAGTACTTC.

This clonotype occurred many times. This chain links TRBV29-1 with TRBJ1-2, with TRBD1 matching 10 bases. The V and J ends lost 6 bases and 4 bases, in that order; junction bases with no gene match: 11. The germline V gene has CDR1 SQVTM and CDR2 ANQGSEA. The CDR3 loop spans 15 amino acids. The CDR3 sequence: CSVGPPTGGTYGYTF. In nucleotides, the CDR3 is TGCAGCGTCGGACCTCCGACAGGGGGCACCTATGGCTACACCTTC.

This clonotype occurred many times. The rearrangement uses TRBV20-1 and TRBJ1-4; a possible D gene is TRBD1 (5 bases). The ends were cut back, 2 bases at V and 5 bases at J, with 12 bases in the middle. There are 14 residues in the CDR3. Germline CDR1 is DFQATT and CDR2 is SNEGSKA (reference sequence). The DNA for the CDR3 is TGCAGTGCTAGAAGGTCGGGACCCAATGAAAAACTGTTTTTT. It codes for CSARRSGPNEKLFF.

This clonotype has at least ten counts. The rearrangement joins TRBV29-1 to TRBJ1-2; 7 nucleotides line up with TRBD1. Losses at the gene ends were 6 bases for V and 7 bases for J; bases not matched to a gene: 11. Germline V gene sequence: CDR1 SQVTM, CDR2 ANQGSEA. The CDR3 covers 13 residues. The CDR3 coding sequence is TGCAGCGTCGCGGGACAGCACGATGGTGGCTACACCTTC. It is translated as CSVAGQHDGGYTF.

This clonotype was seen ten or more times. This chain links TRBV5-1 with TRBJ1-2; D gene unclear. Germline CDR1 and CDR2: SGHRS and YFSETQ. The CDR3 has 14 residues. Deletions cut 1 base from V and 6 bases from J, with 13 bases between. The CDR3: CASSLPLESHGYTF. Here the CDR3 DNA reads TGCGCCAGCAGCTTGCCCCTTGAATCTCATGGCTACACCTTC. Full variable domain (rest looked up from reference TRBV5-1 and TRBJ1-2): KAGVTQTPRYLIKTRGQQVTLSCSPISGHRSVSWYQQTPGQGLQFLFEYFSETQRNKGNFPGRFSGRQFSNSRSEMNVSTLELGDSALYLCASSLPLESHGYTFGSGTRLTVV.

This clonotype has ten or more counts. V and J are TRBV20-1 and TRBJ1-6; 7 bases line up with TRBD1. From germline, CDR1 is DFQATT and CDR2 SNEGSKA (reference sequence). The CDR3 spans 16 residues. V lost 4 bases, J lost 10 bases, and 16 bases stayed unmatched. CDR3 DNA: TGCAGTGCTACAGATCCGACAGGGCGGGTCGGATCACCCCTCCACTTT. It codes for CSATDPTGRVGSPLHF.

The table lists this clonotype with many counts. V is TRBV7-9 and J is TRBJ1-1; 7 nucleotides align to TRBD1. The junction had 15 bases not matched to a gene; V was cut back by 4 bases and J by 1 base. This CDR3 region has 18 residues. The germline V gene has CDR1 SEHNR and CDR2 FQNEAQ (reference sequence). This chain's CDR3 is CASSSQRGQPKRNTEAFF. In DNA form, the CDR3 reads TGTGCCAGCAGCTCCCAGAGGGGGCAGCCCAAGAGGAACACTGAAGCTTTCTTT.

In DNA, the CDR3 is TGTGCCAGCAGCCCATTGGGGGGGGCGATTAAAGCTTTCTTT. Its translation is CASSPLGGAIKAFF. The chain has TRBV7-9 and TRBJ1-1, with D possibly being TRBD1 (6 bases). The V gene lost 5 bases and the J gene lost 9 bases, with 19 bases spanning the gap. This CDR3 has 14 amino acids. In germline, CDR1 is SEHNR, CDR2 FQNEAQ (reference sequence). The variable domain in full, completed from reference TRBV7-9 and TRBJ1-1, reads DTGVSQNPRHKITKRGQNVTFRCDPISEHNRLYWYRQTLGQGPEFLTYFQNEAQLEKSRLLSDRFSAERPKGSFSTLEIQRTEQGDSAMYLCASSPLGGAIKAFFGQGTRLTVV.

This clonotype appeared a few times. The chain couples TRBV12-3 or TRBV12-4 to TRBJ2-4; D perhaps matches TRBD1 (6 bases). The CDR3 totals 15 residues. Between the trimmed V and J ends, which lost 5 bases and 0 bases, there was a span of 11 bases. CDR3 sequence reads: CASSPTGLAKNIQYF. CDR3 nucleotides: TGTGCCAGCAGTCCCACAGGGTTAGCCAAAAACATTCAGTACTTC.

This clonotype appeared many times. The J gene is TRBJ1-1, the V gene TRBV29-1; 8 bases are shared with TRBD1. V was pared by 7 bases and J by 0 bases, with 4 bases of the junction left unmatched. The CDR3 is 13 residues long. CDR1 and CDR2 from the germline V gene are SQVTM and ANQGSEA. The CDR3 DNA is TGCAGCGCCAGGACAGGGATGAACACTGAAGCTTTCTTT. Its protein is CSARTGMNTEAFF.

This clonotype came up many times. The gene calls are TRBV10-3 and TRBJ2-3, with 8 bases identical to TRBD2. The CDR3 is 12 residues long. V lost 10 bases and J lost 4; bases outside the gene matches: 4. The germline V gene has CDR1 ENHRY and CDR2 SYGVKD. The CDR3 sequence: CATKTSADTQYF. Here the CDR3 DNA reads TGTGCCACTAAGACTAGCGCAGATACGCAGTATTTT.

This clonotype has ten or more counts. This rearrangement joins TRBV5-1 to TRBJ2-5, with 12 nucleotides matching TRBD2. J gave up 2 bases and V 0 bases, and 5 bases lay outside the gene matches. This CDR3 spans 17 amino acids. Germline CDR1 and CDR2: SGHRS and YFSETQ. The CDR3 reads CASSLAGLAGGQETQYF. CDR3 sequence (DNA): TGCGCCAGCAGCTTGGCGGGGCTAGCGGGAGGGCAAGAGACCCAGTACTTC.

The table lists this clonotype with many counts. DNA of the CDR3: TGTGCCAGCAGTGACCGGGACAGGGGATTTTACGAGCAGTACTTC. This translates into CASSDRDRGFYEQYF. The rearrangement joins TRBV6-5 to TRBJ2-7, with TRBD1 identical over 10 bases. Trimming at V came to 5 bases and at J to 4 bases, leaving 8 bases not matched to a gene. Germline CDR1 MNHEY, CDR2 SVGAGI. This CDR3 comprises 15 residues.

This clonotype was picked up many times. The rearrangement joins TRBV5-6 to TRBJ2-2; the D is unclear. The CDR3 consists of 18 residues. The germline V and J ends were trimmed by 4 bases and 1 base, with 20 bases remaining between them. The germline CDR1 and CDR2 sequences are SGHDT and YYEEEE. The CDR3 region is CASSPTLSLQRNTGELFF. CDR3 bases: TGTGCCAGCAGCCCGACCCTTTCCCTACAGCGGAACACCGGGGAGCTGTTTTTT. Combining the CDR3 with reference TRBV5-6 and TRBJ2-2 gives the whole variable domain DAGVTQSPTHLIKTRGQQVTLRCSPKSGHDTVSWYQQALGQGPQFIFQYYEEEERQRGNFPDRFSGHQFPNYSSELNVNALLLGDSALYLCASSPTLSLQRNTGELFFGEGSRLTVL.

This clonotype was seen ten or more times. This chain connects TRBV5-1 to TRBJ2-1; 12 bases line up with TRBD2. Looked up from germline, CDR1 is SGHRS and CDR2 is YFSETQ. The CDR3 loop spans 16 amino acids. V was pared by 0 bases and J by 8 bases, with 6 bases of the junction left unmatched. The CDR3 region has the DNA TGCGCCAGCAGCTTGGCTACTAGCGGGGGGATCCATGAGCAGTTCTTC. Translated: CASSLATSGGIHEQFF.

The sample holds many counts of this clonotype. The gene calls are TRBV20-1 and TRBJ2-7; D perhaps matches TRBD1 (6 bases). CDR1 and CDR2 (germline): DFQATT, SNEGSKA (reference sequence). This CDR3 spans 18 amino acids. Trimming cost V 1 base and J 0 bases, with 22 bases left between them. The CDR3: CSARGVGDNVTVSYEQYF. CDR3 coding DNA: TGCAGTGCTAGAGGGGTCGGGGACAACGTTACAGTCTCCTACGAGCAGTACTTC.